The next 10 T cell receptor beta chains were all read from a single sample in a study of CD8+ T cells in alopecia areata. Extracted RNA was reverse transcribed into cDNA, the sequencing template. Data came from immunoSEQ multiplex PCR; TCRdb stores just in-frame clones and leaves some out. This sample has around 86,000 clones, with around 71% found just once. Treatment of the sample: oral pan-JAK inhibitor, 5-10 mg twice daily. Sequenced here: CD8+ T cells sorted from blood, sampled at roughly week 45, from a patient treated with tofacitinib. All receptors come from a human donor with alopecia areata.

The rearrangement joins TRBV7-6 to TRBJ2-7, with 12 bases aligning to TRBD1. With V trimmed by 5 bases and J by 5 bases, 7 bases remained unmatched. Germline V gene lookup returns CDR1 SGHVS and CDR2 FNYEAQ. The length of the CDR3 is 15 residues. CDR3 residues: CASSQGTGGLDEQYF. The CDR3 DNA follows: TGTGCCAGCAGCCAAGGGACAGGGGGCCTCGACGAGCAGTACTTC.

This clone is a singleton in its sample. The J gene is TRBJ1-2, the V gene TRBV9; 9 bases fit TRBD1. The ends lost 4 bases at V and 8 bases at J; junction bases unmatched: 18. Germline values: CDR1 SGDLS, CDR2 YYNGEE. This CDR3 is 17 amino acids long. The CDR3 loop reads CASSPRTGQGLNDGYTF. In nucleotides, the CDR3 is TGTGCCAGCAGCCCCCGAACGGGACAGGGACTTAACGACGGCTACACCTTC.

This clone was counted once. This chain connects TRBV9 to TRBJ2-3; D is unresolved. Germline CDR1 reads SGDLS; CDR2 reads YYNGEE. V gave up 3 bases and J gave up 4 bases, with 12 bases separating them. CDR3 length equals 14 residues. The CDR3 region has the DNA TGTGCCAGCAGCGAGGGCGATAGCCCAGATACGCAGTATTTT. Its protein is CASSEGDSPDTQYF.

This chain joins TRBV9 and TRBJ2-7; TRBD2 might be the D (5 bases). The V gene lost 4 bases and the J gene lost 5 bases, with 16 bases spanning the gap. This CDR3 spans 14 amino acids. In germline, CDR1 is SGDLS, CDR2 YYNGEE. CDR3 sequence reads: CASSPPGMVNEQYF. CDR3 bases: TGTGCCAGCAGCCCCCCCGGGATGGTAAACGAGCAGTACTTC.

The rearrangement uses TRBV9 and TRBJ2-5, with D unresolved. Deletions cut 0 bases from V and 4 bases from J, with 16 bases between. The CDR3 is 16 residues long. Germline V gene sequence: CDR1 SGDLS, CDR2 YYNGEE. For the CDR3, the DNA is TGTGCCAGCAGCGTAGGTTCCACCGTCTATATAGAGACCCAGTACTTC. The encoded protein is CASSVGSTVYIETQYF.

V usage is TRBV7-3 and J usage is TRBJ2-1, with 8 bases identical to TRBD1. V shed 5 bases and J 6 bases; nucleotides not matched to a gene: 9. The CDR3 is 15 amino acids. Looked up from germline, CDR1 is SGHTA and CDR2 is FQGTGA. CDR3 region: CASSPGQASVNEQFF. In DNA, the CDR3 is TGTGCCAGCAGCCCGGGACAGGCGTCGGTCAATGAGCAGTTCTTC.

The V and J genes are TRBV29-1 and TRBJ2-1, with D perhaps matching TRBD1 or TRBD2 (6 bases each). With 2 bases removed from V and 8 bases from J, the gap between germline ends came to 10 bases. Germline V gene sequence: CDR1 SQVTM, CDR2 ANQGSEA. This CDR3 contains 12 residues. The CDR3 region has the DNA TGCAGCGTTGAACGGGGGCCGGATGAGCAGTTCTTC. It codes for CSVERGPDEQFF.

As DNA, the CDR3 is TGTGCCAGCTCGAACGACTATGGCTACACCTTC. This gives the protein CASSNDYGYTF. The gene calls are TRBV7-9 and TRBJ1-2; D is ambiguous. The CDR3 spans 11 residues. CDR1 is SEHNR, CDR2 FQNEAQ, per germline (reference sequence). The V gene lost 8 bases and the J gene lost 3 bases, with 7 bases spanning the gap.

The gene calls are TRBV27 and TRBJ1-2; D is perhaps TRBD1 (6 bases). CDR1 and CDR2 (germline): MNHEY, SMNVEV (reference sequence). CDR3 length: 14 amino acids. V shed 0 bases and J shed 6 bases, with 11 bases lying between them. The CDR3 is CASSLSTGSHGYTF. CDR3 bases: TGTGCCAGCAGTTTATCGACAGGCTCCCATGGCTACACCTTC.

This clone appeared a single time. The V gene is TRBV19, the J gene TRBJ1-1; TRBD1 matches at 8 bases. CDR1 and CDR2 from the germline V gene are LNHDA and SQIVND (reference sequence). J was trimmed by 1 base and V by 4 bases; bases with no gene match: 5. CDR3 size: 15 residues. The CDR3 nucleotides are TGTGCCAGTAGTACCCGGACAGGGCGGAACACTGAAGCTTTCTTT. It is translated as CASSTRTGRNTEAFF.